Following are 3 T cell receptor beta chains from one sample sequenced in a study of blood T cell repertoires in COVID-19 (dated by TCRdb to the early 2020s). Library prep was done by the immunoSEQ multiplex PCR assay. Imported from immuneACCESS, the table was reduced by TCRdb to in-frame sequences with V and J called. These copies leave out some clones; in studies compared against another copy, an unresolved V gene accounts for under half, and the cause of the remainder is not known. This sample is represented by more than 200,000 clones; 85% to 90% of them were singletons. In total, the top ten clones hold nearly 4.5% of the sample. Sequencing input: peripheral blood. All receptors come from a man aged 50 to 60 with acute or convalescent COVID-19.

CDR3 sequence reads: CAISELSGAGAEAFF. The CDR3, as DNA: TGTGCCATCAGTGAGTTATCAGGCGCGGGTGCTGAAGCTTTCTTT. V usage is TRBV10-3 and J usage is TRBJ1-1; no reliable D call. The V gene's germline CDR1 is ENHRY and CDR2 SYGVKD. Trimming took 1 base from V and 6 from J, leaving 15 bases between them. The CDR3 totals 15 residues.

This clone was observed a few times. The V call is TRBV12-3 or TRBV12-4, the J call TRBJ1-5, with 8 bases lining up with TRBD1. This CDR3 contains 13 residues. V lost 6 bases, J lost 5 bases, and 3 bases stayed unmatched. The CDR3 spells CASSPGGYQPQHF. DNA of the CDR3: TGTGCCAGCAGCCCAGGGGGCTATCAGCCCCAGCATTTT.

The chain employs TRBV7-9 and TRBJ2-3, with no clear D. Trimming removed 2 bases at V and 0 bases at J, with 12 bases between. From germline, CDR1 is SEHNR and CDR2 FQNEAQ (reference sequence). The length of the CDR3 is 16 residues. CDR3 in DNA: TGTGCCAGCAGCTTATCTACGGGTACTAGCACAGATACGCAGTATTTT. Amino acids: CASSLSTGTSTDTQYF.